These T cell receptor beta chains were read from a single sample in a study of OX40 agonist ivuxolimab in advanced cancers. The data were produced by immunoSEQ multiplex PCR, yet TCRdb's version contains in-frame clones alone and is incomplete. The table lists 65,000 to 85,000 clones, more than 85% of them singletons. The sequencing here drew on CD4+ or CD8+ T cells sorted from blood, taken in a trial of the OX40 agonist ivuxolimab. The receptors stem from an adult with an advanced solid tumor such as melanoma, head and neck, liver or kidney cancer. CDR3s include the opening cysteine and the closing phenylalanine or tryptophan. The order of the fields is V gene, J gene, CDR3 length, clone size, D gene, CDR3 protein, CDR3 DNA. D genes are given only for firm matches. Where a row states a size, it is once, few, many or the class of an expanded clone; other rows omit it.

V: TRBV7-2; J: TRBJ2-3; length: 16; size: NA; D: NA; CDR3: CASSHRLYSPTDTQYF; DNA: TGTGCCAGCAGCCATAGACTCTACTCACCCACAGATACGCAGTATTTT
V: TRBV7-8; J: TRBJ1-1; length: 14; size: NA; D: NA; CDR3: CASSPGRLNTEAFF; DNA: TGTGCCAGCAGCCCGGGACGGTTGAACACTGAAGCTTTCTTT
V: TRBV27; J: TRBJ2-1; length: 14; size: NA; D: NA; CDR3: CASSLATGWAEQFF; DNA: TGTGCCAGCAGTTTGGCCACCGGGTGGGCTGAGCAGTTCTTC
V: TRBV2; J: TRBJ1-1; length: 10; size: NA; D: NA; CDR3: CASPNTEAFF; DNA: TGTGCCAGCCCGAACACTGAAGCTTTCTTT
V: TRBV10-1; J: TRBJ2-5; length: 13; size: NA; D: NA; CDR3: CASSGQNQETQYF; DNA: TGCGCCAGCAGTGGACAGAACCAAGAGACCCAGTACTTC
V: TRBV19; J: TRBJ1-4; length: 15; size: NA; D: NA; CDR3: CASSILASGSEKLFF; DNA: TGTGCCAGTAGTATACTGGCCTCCGGGTCTGAAAAACTGTTTTTT
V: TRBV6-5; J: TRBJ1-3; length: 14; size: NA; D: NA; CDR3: CASSPDSSGNTIYF; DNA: TGTGCCAGCAGCCCCGACAGCTCTGGAAACACCATATATTTT
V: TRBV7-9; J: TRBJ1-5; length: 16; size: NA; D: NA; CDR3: CASSPGGGGLNQPQHF; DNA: TGTGCCAGCAGCCCAGGAGGTGGGGGACTAAATCAGCCCCAGCATTTT
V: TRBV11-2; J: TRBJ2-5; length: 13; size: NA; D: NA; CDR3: CASSRVVGETQYF; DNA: TGTGCCAGCAGCCGAGTAGTTGGGGAGACCCAGTACTTC
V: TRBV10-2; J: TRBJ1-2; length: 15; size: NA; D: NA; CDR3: CASSLGRRRPDGYTF; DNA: TGCGCCAGCAGCCTCGGACGGAGGCGGCCGGATGGCTACACCTTC
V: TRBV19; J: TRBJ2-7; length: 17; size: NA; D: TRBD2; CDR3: CASSISGLAGGSYEQYF; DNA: TGTGCCAGTAGTATATCCGGACTAGCGGGAGGTTCCTACGAGCAGTACTTC
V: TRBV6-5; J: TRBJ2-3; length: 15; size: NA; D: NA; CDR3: CASSSGTSTGDTQYF; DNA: TGTGCCAGCAGTTCGGGGACATCCACGGGAGATACGCAGTATTTT
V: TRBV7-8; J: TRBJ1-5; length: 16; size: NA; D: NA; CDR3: CASSHRGGVGDQPQHF; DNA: TGTGCCAGCAGCCACCGGGGAGGGGTAGGGGATCAGCCCCAGCATTTT
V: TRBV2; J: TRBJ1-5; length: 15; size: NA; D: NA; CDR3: CASNGGEYSNQPQHF; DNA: TGTGCCAGCAACGGCGGCGAATATAGCAATCAGCCCCAGCATTTT
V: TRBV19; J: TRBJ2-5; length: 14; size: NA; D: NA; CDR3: CASSPGQRWETQYF; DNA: TGTGCCAGTAGCCCGGGGCAGAGATGGGAGACCCAGTACTTC
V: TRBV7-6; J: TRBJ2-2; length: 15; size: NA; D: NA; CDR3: CASSFNLMNTGELFF; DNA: TGTGCCAGCAGCTTTAACTTAATGAACACCGGGGAGCTGTTTTTT
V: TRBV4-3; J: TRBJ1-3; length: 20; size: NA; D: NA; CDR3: CASSQVRAGGKFDSGNTIYF; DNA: TGCGCCAGCAGCCAAGTTCGTGCCGGGGGCAAATTCGACTCTGGAAACACCATATATTTT
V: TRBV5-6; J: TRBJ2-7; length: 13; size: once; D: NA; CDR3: CASSLVSPYEQYF; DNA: TGTGCCAGCAGCTTGGTAAGTCCCTACGAGCAGTACTTC
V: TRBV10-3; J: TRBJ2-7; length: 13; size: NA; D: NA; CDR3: CAISDGSSYEQYF; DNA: TGTGCCATCAGTGACGGCAGCTCCTACGAGCAGTACTTC
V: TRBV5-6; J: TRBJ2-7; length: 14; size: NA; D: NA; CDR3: CASSGGPGPREQYF; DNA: TGTGCCAGCAGCGGGGGGCCGGGACCTCGGGAGCAGTACTTC
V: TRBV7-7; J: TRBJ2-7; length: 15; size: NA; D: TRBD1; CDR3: CASSLGQGATYEQYF; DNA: TGTGCCAGCAGCTTAGGACAGGGGGCTACCTACGAGCAGTACTTC
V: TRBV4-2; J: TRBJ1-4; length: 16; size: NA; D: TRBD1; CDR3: CASSHWGDSRNEKLFF; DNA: TGTGCCAGCAGCCACTGGGGGGACAGCCGGAATGAAAAACTGTTTTTT
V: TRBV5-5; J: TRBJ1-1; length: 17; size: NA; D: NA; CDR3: CASSLVSGAGMNTEAFF; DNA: TGTGCCAGCAGTCTGGTGTCGGGCGCAGGGATGAACACTGAAGCTTTCTTT
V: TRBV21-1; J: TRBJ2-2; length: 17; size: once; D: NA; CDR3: CASSFRLAGFGTGELFF; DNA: TGTGCCAGCAGCTTTCGACTAGCGGGTTTCGGCACCGGGGAGCTGTTTTTT
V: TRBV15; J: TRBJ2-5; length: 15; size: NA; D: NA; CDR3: CATSRDKRIQETQYF; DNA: TGTGCCACCAGCAGAGATAAACGGATCCAAGAGACCCAGTACTTC
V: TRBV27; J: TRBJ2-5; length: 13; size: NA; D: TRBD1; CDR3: CASSRTGEETQYF; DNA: TGTGCCAGCAGTCGAACAGGGGAAGAGACCCAGTACTTC
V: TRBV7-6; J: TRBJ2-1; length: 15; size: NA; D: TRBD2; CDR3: CASSLTGGTYNEQFF; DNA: TGTGCCAGCAGCTTAACGGGAGGGACCTACAATGAGCAGTTCTTC
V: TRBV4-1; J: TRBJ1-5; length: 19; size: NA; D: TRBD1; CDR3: CASSQGVGTGRFGMQPQHF; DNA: TGCGCCAGCAGCCAAGGGGTGGGGACAGGACGTTTTGGGATGCAGCCCCAGCATTTT
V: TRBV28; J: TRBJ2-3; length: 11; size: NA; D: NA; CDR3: CASGGGDTQYF; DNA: TGTGCCAGTGGTGGCGGGGATACGCAGTATTTT
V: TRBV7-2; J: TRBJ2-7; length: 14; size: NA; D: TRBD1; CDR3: CASNQGQGVHEQYF; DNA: TGTGCCAGCAACCAAGGACAGGGGGTCCACGAGCAGTACTTC
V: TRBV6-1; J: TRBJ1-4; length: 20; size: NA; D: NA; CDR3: CASSERSWSYVVATNEKLFF; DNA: TGTGCCAGCAGTGAACGTAGCTGGAGTTATGTAGTTGCAACTAATGAAAAACTGTTTTTT
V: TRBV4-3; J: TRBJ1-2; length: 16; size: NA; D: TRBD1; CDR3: CASSPTTGGEDDGYTF; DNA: TGCGCCAGCAGCCCCACCACAGGGGGGGAGGATGATGGCTACACCTTC
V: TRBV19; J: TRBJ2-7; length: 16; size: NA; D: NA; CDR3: CASSTQGPEFPYEQYF; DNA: TGTGCCAGTAGTACACAGGGTCCTGAGTTTCCATACGAGCAGTACTTC
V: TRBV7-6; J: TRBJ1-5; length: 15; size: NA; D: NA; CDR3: CASSSVQGYNQPQHF; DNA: TGTGCCAGCAGCTCCGTGCAGGGTTATAATCAGCCCCAGCATTTT
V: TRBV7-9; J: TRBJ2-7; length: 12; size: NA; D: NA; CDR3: CASSLDNYEQYF; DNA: TGTGCCAGCAGCTTAGATAACTACGAGCAGTACTTC
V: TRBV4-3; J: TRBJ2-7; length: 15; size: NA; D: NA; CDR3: CASSQGLRGLYEQYF; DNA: TGCGCCAGCAGCCAGGGACTGAGGGGGCTCTACGAGCAGTACTTC
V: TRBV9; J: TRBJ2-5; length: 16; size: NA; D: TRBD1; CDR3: CASSVGTGGLQETQYF; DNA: TGTGCCAGCAGCGTCGGGACAGGGGGGTTACAAGAGACCCAGTACTTC
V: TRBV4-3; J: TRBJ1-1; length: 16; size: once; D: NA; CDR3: CASSQDGGPRWTEAFF; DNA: TGCGCCAGCAGCCAAGATGGGGGTCCCCGATGGACTGAAGCTTTCTTT
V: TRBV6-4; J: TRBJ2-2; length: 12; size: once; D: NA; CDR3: CASMGDTGELFF; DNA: TGTGCCAGCATGGGGGACACCGGGGAGCTGTTTTTT
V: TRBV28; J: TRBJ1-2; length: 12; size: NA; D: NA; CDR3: CASSFTSGGYTF; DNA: TGTGCCAGCAGTTTTACATCCGGTGGCTACACCTTC
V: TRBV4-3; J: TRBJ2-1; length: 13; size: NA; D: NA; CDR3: CASSHSGFDEQFF; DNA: TGCGCCAGCAGCCATTCGGGGTTTGATGAGCAGTTCTTC
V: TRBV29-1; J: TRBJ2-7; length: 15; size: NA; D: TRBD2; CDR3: CSVTLSGRSSYEQYF; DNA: TGCAGCGTTACCCTTAGCGGGAGGTCCTCCTACGAGCAGTACTTC
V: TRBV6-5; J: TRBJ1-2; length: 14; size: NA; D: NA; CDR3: CASTPHLGSYGYTF; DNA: TGTGCCAGCACTCCCCACCTGGGTAGCTATGGCTACACCTTC
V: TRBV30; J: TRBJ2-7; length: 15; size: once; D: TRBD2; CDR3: CAWSEDSGSHAEQYF; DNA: TGTGCCTGGAGCGAGGATAGCGGGAGTCACGCCGAGCAGTACTTC
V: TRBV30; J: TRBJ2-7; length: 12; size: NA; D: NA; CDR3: CAWSVTTADAYF; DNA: TGTGCCTGGAGTGTAACGACAGCCGATGCGTACTTC
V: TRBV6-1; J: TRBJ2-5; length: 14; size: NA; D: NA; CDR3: CASSEGVRGKTQYF; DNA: TGTGCCAGCAGTGAAGGTGTCAGGGGAAAGACCCAGTACTTC
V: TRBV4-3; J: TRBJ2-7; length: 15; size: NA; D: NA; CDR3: CASSQDVTAREFWYF; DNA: TGCGCCAGCAGCCAAGATGTAACAGCACGGGAGTTCTGGTACTTC
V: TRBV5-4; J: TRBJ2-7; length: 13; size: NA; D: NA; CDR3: CASSPLGGYEQYF; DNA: TGTGCCAGCAGCCCCCTAGGGGGGTACGAGCAGTACTTC
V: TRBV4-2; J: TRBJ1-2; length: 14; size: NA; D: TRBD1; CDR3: CASSPGQMAGGYTF; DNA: TGTGCCAGCAGCCCGGGACAGATGGCGGGTGGCTACACCTTC
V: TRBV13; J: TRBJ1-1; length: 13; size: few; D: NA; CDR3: CASSLTQNTEAFF; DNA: TGTGCCAGCAGCTTAACCCAGAACACTGAAGCTTTCTTT
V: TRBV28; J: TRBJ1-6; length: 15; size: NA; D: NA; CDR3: CASRPIGLLNSPLHF; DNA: TGTGCCAGCAGGCCCATCGGACTCCTGAATTCACCCCTCCACTTT
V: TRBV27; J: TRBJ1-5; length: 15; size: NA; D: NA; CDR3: CASSLVFQSNQPQHF; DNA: TGTGCCAGCAGTTTGGTGTTCCAGAGCAATCAGCCCCAGCATTTT
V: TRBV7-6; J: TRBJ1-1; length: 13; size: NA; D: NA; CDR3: CASSLGIGSEAFF; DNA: TGTGCCAGCAGCCTTGGTATTGGGTCTGAAGCTTTCTTT
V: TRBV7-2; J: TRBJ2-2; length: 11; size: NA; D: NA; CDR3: CASSPSGELFF; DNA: TGTGCCAGCAGCCCCTCGGGGGAGCTGTTTTTT
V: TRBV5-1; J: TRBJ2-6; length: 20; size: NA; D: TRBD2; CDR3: CASSLAKGGGLATGANVLTF; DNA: TGCGCCAGCAGCTTGGCAAAGGGGGGAGGACTAGCGACCGGGGCCAACGTCCTGACTTTC
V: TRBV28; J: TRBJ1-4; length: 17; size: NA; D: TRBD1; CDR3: CASSPENPGQSNEKLFF; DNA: TGTGCCAGCAGTCCTGAAAATCCGGGACAGTCAAATGAAAAACTGTTTTTT
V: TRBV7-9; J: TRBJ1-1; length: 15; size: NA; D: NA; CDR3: CASSPPFLMNTEAFF; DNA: TGTGCCAGCAGCCCACCTTTTCTCATGAACACTGAAGCTTTCTTT